The sequence of this TCR beta chain was determined in a study of T cell responses to AZD1222 COVID-19 vaccine. About the research overall: Second doses that came at about 4 or about 12 weeks were put together. Findings of the study overall: Donor demographics were predominantly white British with a female majority; clonal diversity may be underestimated.

The V gene's germline CDR1 is KGHDR and CDR2 SFDVKD. V lost 4 bases, J lost 5 bases, and 9 bases lay in between. This CDR3 has 13 amino acids. As concerns this clone: Antigen unknown.

Profiling relied on immunoSEQ multiplex PCR, and the TCRdb table lists in-frame clones only, not all of them. Altogether fewer than 150,000 clones are present, around nine tenths being singletons, with the ten largest covering about 4.5%. The receptor was isolated from an adult in good health. The sequencing used peripheral blood, collected on day 0 of AZD1222 vaccination. V usage is TRBV24-1 and J usage is TRBJ2-3, with D perhaps matching TRBD2 (6 bases). This CDR3 is CATSEQGGDTQYF. The CDR3 DNA is TGTGCCACCAGTGAGCAGGGAGGAGATACGCAGTATTTT.